One sample yielded the 24 T cell receptor beta chains listed below, sequenced in a study of T cells in Graves' hyperthyroidism and ophthalmopathy. Amplification of TCR beta CDR3 regions was performed using RNA transcripts as template. A first-round RT-PCR of the TCR CDR3 used the HTBI primer set. A single record per CDR3 protein comes from TCRdb applying MiXCR to the multiplex PCR reads. The sample shows about 400,000 distinct CDR3 sequences, more than 14% of them seen only once. Sequencing was carried out using blood. The receptors here all came from a woman aged 25 to 45 with Graves' ophthalmopathy.

This clonotype was detected many times. The rearrangement joins TRBV5-5 to TRBJ2-5; TRBD2 matches 8 bases. The germline V gene encodes CDR1 SGHKS and CDR2 YYEKEE (reference sequence). The V segment lost 0 bases and the J segment 1 base; nucleotides outside the gene matches: 2. This CDR3 has 15 residues. CDR3 loop: CASSLVLAGQETQYF. The CDR3 DNA is TGTGCCAGCAGCTTGGTTCTAGCGGGCCAAGAGACCCAGTACTTC.

V and J are TRBV6-1 and TRBJ2-3; 12 bases line up with TRBD2. Germline CDR1 reads MNHNS; CDR2 reads SASEGT. The CDR3 extends over 17 amino acids. Germline trimming cut 6 bases from V and 0 bases from J; bases unmatched to any gene: 7. CDR3 sequence: CASSSTSGRLSTDTQYF. The DNA for the CDR3 is TGTGCCAGCAGCAGCACTAGCGGGAGGCTCAGCACAGATACGCAGTATTTT.

This clonotype was seen ten or more times. This chain uses TRBV20-1 with TRBJ2-7, with 13 bases identical to TRBD2. There are 17 residues in the CDR3. Germline values: CDR1 DFQATT, CDR2 SNEGSKA (reference sequence). The junction had 10 bases not matched to a gene; V was cut back by 3 bases and J by 2 bases. CDR3 protein: CSASEEGLAGLAYEQYF. As DNA, the CDR3 is TGCAGTGCTAGTGAGGAGGGACTAGCGGGGCTGGCCTACGAGCAGTACTTC.

This clonotype was seen repeatedly, ten times or more. The genes are TRBV20-1 and TRBJ2-2; D may correspond to TRBD1 or TRBD2 (5 bases each). Germline CDR1 is DFQATT and CDR2 is SNEGSKA (reference sequence). Between the trimmed V and J ends, which lost 4 bases and 6 bases, there was a span of 21 bases. CDR3 length: 16 amino acids. CDR3: CSAKLGPGRWSGELFF. In nucleotides, the CDR3 is TGCAGTGCTAAGTTGGGACCAGGGAGATGGTCCGGGGAGCTGTTTTTT.

The chain recombines TRBV12-3 or TRBV12-4 with TRBJ2-2; 10 bases are a match to TRBD2. The CDR3 spans 18 residues. The trim removed 3 bases at V and 5 bases at J, leaving 12 bases unmatched. The CDR3 is CASSLGSGGIGETGELFF. In nucleotides, the CDR3 is TGTGCCAGCAGTTTGGGTAGCGGGGGGATCGGGGAAACCGGGGAGCTGTTTTTT.

This clonotype was found many times. This chain links TRBV5-1 with TRBJ1-1; 7 nucleotides match TRBD1. Germline CDR1 reads SGHRS; CDR2 reads YFSETQ. V was clipped by 3 bases and J by 2 bases; unmatched bases: 7. This CDR3 is built from 15 residues. DNA for the CDR3: TGCGCCAGCAGCTCGACACAGGGGATCAACACTGAAGCTTTCTTT. Protein: CASSSTQGINTEAFF.

The J gene is TRBJ2-2, the V gene TRBV19, with D possibly matching TRBD1 (6 bases). Trimming cost V 6 bases and J 2 bases, with 13 bases left between them. The germline V gene encodes CDR1 LNHDA and CDR2 SQIVND (reference sequence). The CDR3 covers 15 residues. The DNA of the CDR3 is TGTGCCAGTAGCTATGCAGGGGCCAACACCGGGGAGCTGTTTTTT. Translated, it gives CASSYAGANTGELFF.

Concerning this clonotype itself: A much larger clone lies a single base off, so this may be a read error. The chain is built from TRBV30 and TRBJ1-3; no definite D call. This CDR3 has 12 amino acids. Per the germline V gene, CDR1 is GTSNPN and CDR2 is SVGIG (reference sequence). The CDR3 nucleotides read TGTGCCTGGGGCTCGATTGGAAACACCACATATTTT. It codes for CAWGSIGNTTYF.

This clonotype was picked up many times. V is TRBV7-8 and J is TRBJ2-3, with D hard to call. The germline V gene encodes CDR1 SGHVS and CDR2 FQNEAQ. This CDR3 is 13 amino acids long. Between the trimmed V and J ends, which lost 2 bases and 1 base, there was a span of 4 bases. The chain's CDR3 is CASSLQGTDTQYF. Here the CDR3 DNA reads TGTGCCAGCAGCTTACAGGGCACAGATACGCAGTATTTT.

This clonotype has just a few counts. The CDR3 sequence is CASSTVGSSNYGYTF. In DNA form, the CDR3 reads TGTGCCAGCAGTACTGTCGGGAGTTCTAACTATGGCTACACCTTC. J is TRBJ1-2 and V is TRBV6-2 or TRBV6-3; D gene uncertain. Trimming took off 5 bases at V and 0 bases at J, with 13 bases between the two ends. The CDR3 has 15 residues. Germline V gene sequence: CDR1 MNHEY, CDR2 SVGEGT.

This clonotype was recorded at least ten times. The rearrangement links TRBV13 to TRBJ2-7, with TRBD1 as a possible D gene (6 bases). The V end lost 10 bases, the J end lost 0 bases, and 19 bases lay between the germline ends. CDR3 length: 15 residues. The germline gives CDR1 PRHDT, CDR2 FYEKMQ (reference sequence). CDR3 in DNA: TGTGCCACGACTGAACGGGACAAGAGCTCCTACGAGCAGTACTTC. Amino acid sequence: CATTERDKSSYEQYF.

This clonotype showed up just a few times. The chain has TRBV24-1 and TRBJ1-4; unclear D gene. From germline, CDR1 is KGHDR and CDR2 SFDVKD. The CDR3 loop spans 14 amino acids. V lost 5 bases, J lost 5 bases, and 11 bases lay in between. The CDR3 sequence is CATSGPPGNEKLFF. The CDR3 bases are TGTGCCACCAGTGGCCCCCCGGGGAATGAAAAACTGTTTTTT.

This clonotype appeared many times. This chain links TRBV27 with TRBJ2-5, with TRBD1 as a possible D gene (6 bases). The CDR3 extends over 13 amino acids. Trimming removed 1 base at V and 4 bases at J, with 7 bases between. Germline V gene data show CDR1 as MNHEY and CDR2 as SMNVEV (reference sequence). CDR3 sequence reads: CASSLLGGETQYF. CDR3 DNA sequence: TGTGCCAGCAGTTTATTAGGGGGAGAGACCCAGTACTTC.

This clonotype was seen repeatedly, ten times or more. The chain recombines TRBV12-3 or TRBV12-4 with TRBJ1-2; 7 bases are shared with TRBD1. This CDR3 is 13 amino acids long. Trimming took 5 bases from V and 4 from J; bases not matched to a gene: 4. CDR3 DNA sequence: TGTGCCAGCAGTCGACAGGGAAGCTATGGCTACACCTTC. It codes for CASSRQGSYGYTF.

The chain joins TRBV18 to TRBJ2-1, with TRBD2 matching 11 bases. CDR3 length equals 18 residues. Germline values: CDR1 KGHSH, CDR2 LQKENI. The V gene end was trimmed by 1 base and the J gene end by 2 bases; junction bases not matched to a gene: 7. The DNA of the CDR3 is TGTGCCAGCTCACCACTCCCTAGCGGGGGGTCAACCTACAATGAGCAGTTCTTC. It specifies CASSPLPSGGSTYNEQFF.

Ten or more counts support this clonotype. The gene calls are TRBV12-5 and TRBJ2-1, with D hard to call. CDR3 length equals 14 residues. The V gene's germline CDR1 is LGHNT and CDR2 FRNRAP. With 5 bases removed from V and 8 bases from J, the gap between germline ends came to 16 bases. The CDR3 coding sequence is TGTGCTAGTGGTCAGGCAAACATCCTCCATGAGCAGTTCTTC. Translation gives CASGQANILHEQFF. Drawing the rest from reference TRBV12-5 and TRBJ2-1, the complete variable domain is DARVTQTPRHKVTEMGQEVTMRCQPILGHNTVFWYRQTMMQGLELLAYFRNRAPLDDSGMPKDRFSAEMPDATLATLKIQPSEPRDSAVYFCASGQANILHEQFFGPGTRLTVL.

This clonotype appeared many times. This rearrangement joins TRBV6-1 to TRBJ2-5; no clear D gene. The CDR3 spans 15 residues. The germline V gene encodes CDR1 MNHNS and CDR2 SASEGT. The V gene lost 5 bases and the J gene lost 9 bases, with 22 bases spanning the gap. The CDR3 nucleotides are TGTGCCAGCAGTTTAGAGCGTTTGACGTCGGCGTCCCAGTACTTC. Amino acid sequence: CASSLERLTSASQYF.

This sequence joins TRBV6-1 and TRBJ1-5; D might be TRBD1 (6 bases). V shed 6 bases and J shed 4 bases, with 16 bases lying between them. Germline V gene data show CDR1 as MNHNS and CDR2 as SASEGT. This CDR3 has 15 residues. In DNA, the CDR3 is TGTGCCAGCAGAGCCCTTTTAGGGGGTAATCAGCCCCAGCATTTT. It encodes CASRALLGGNQPQHF.

A note on this clonotype: One end of the junction is discordant with germline, which a read error may explain. The rearrangement joins TRBV7-7 to TRBJ2-2; 8 positions match TRBD2. Germline values: CDR1 SSHAT, CDR2 FNYEAQ (reference sequence). The CDR3 has 17 residues. The CDR3 DNA reads TGTGCTAGCAGCCCGACCGGACCGGGACTAGGCACCGGGGAGCTGTTTTTT. This translates into CASSPTGPGLGTGELFF.

This clonotype was seen many times. This chain links TRBV27 with TRBJ1-5, with D hard to call. V was shortened by 3 bases and J by 9 bases, with 12 bases between the two germline ends. The CDR3 totals 13 residues. Germline values: CDR1 MNHEY, CDR2 SMNVEV (reference sequence). Here the CDR3 reads CASSLGASRPQHF. For the CDR3, the DNA is TGTGCCAGCAGTTTGGGAGCGTCAAGGCCCCAGCATTTT.

About this clonotype itself: Given a much more abundant clone one base away, this may be a read error. The chain recombines TRBV14 with TRBJ2-7, with 8 bases lining up with TRBD2. The V segment lost 4 bases and the J segment 2 bases; nucleotides outside the gene matches: 7. Germline CDR1 is SGHDN and CDR2 is FVKESK. The CDR3 contains 15 residues. The CDR3 DNA follows: TGTGCCAGCAGCCCACAACAGCGGGGGCCCTACGAGCAGTACTTC. Translating gives CASSPQQRGPYEQYF.

This clonotype was detected many times. The chain has TRBV2 and TRBJ1-6, with 7 bases fitting TRBD1. J gave up 6 bases and V 8 bases, and 7 bases lay outside the gene matches. From germline, CDR1 is SNHLY and CDR2 FYNNEI. This CDR3 has 14 amino acids. CDR3: CASRPGQINSPLHF. The CDR3 nucleotides read TGTGCCAGCCGACCGGGACAGATTAATTCACCCCTCCACTTT.

The CDR3 DNA reads TGCGCCAGCAGCCAAGTTACAGGGGGCAATAATTCACCCCTCCACTTT. It codes for CASSQVTGGNNSPLHF. The rearrangement joins TRBV4-1 to TRBJ1-6; 9 positions agree with TRBD1. CDR1 MGHRA and CDR2 YSYEKL come from the germline V gene. The CDR3 is 16 residues long. Trimming removed 1 base from V and 5 bases from J; junction bases left unmatched: 3.

In this sample, this clonotype turned up many times. V and J are TRBV28 and TRBJ1-1, with D possibly matching TRBD1 (6 bases). V lost 6 bases, J lost 7 bases, and 12 bases lay in between. The CDR3 loop spans 12 amino acids. From germline, CDR1 is MDHEN and CDR2 SYDVKM. The DNA of the CDR3 is TGTGCCAGCAGGCCGGGGGCTTTTGAAGCTTTCTTT. Translated: CASRPGAFEAFF.